This section outlines one T cell receptor beta chain sequence together with its context. This specimen belongs to a study of neurological immune-mediated disorders. TCRdb ran MiXCR on the 5' RACE reads and lists one entry per CDR3 protein. The sample has approximately 74,000 distinct CDR3 sequences; about 9.4% are singletons. Sequencing was done on a sample of PBMCs. The receptor was isolated from a man aged 45-65 years in good health.

Here the CDR3 DNA reads TGCAGCGGTTACAGGGGAAATGAGCAGTTCTTC. Translating gives CSGYRGNEQFF. The rearrangement joins TRBV29-1 to TRBJ2-1; 7 nucleotides align to TRBD1. Germline loops: CDR1 SQVTM, CDR2 ANQGSEA. This CDR3 has 11 residues. V shed 7 bases and J 7 bases; nucleotides not matched to a gene: 4.